Following are 7 T cell receptor beta chains from one sample sequenced in a study of cytomegalovirus exposure and HLA in healthy donors. This table comes from immunoSEQ multiplex PCR, and its TCRdb copy is limited to in-frame clones, with some not included. The profile shows 250,000 to 300,000 clones, 90% of them singletons. The specimen sequenced was PBMCs. These receptors all come from a woman aged 18-29 years in good health and CMV-seronegative.

The chain carries TRBV2 and TRBJ2-7; 8 bases are shared with TRBD2. J was trimmed by 2 bases and V by 7 bases; bases with no gene match: 4. The CDR3 loop spans 13 amino acids. Germline CDR1 reads SNHLY; CDR2 reads FYNNEI. CDR3 nucleotide sequence: TGTGCCAGCACCGGGAGGGGGGCCTACGAGCAGTACTTC. Translation gives CASTGRGAYEQYF. Combining the CDR3 with reference TRBV2 and TRBJ2-7 gives the whole variable domain EPEVTQTPSHQVTQMGQEVILRCVPISNHLYFYWYRQILGQKVEFLVSFYNNEISEKSEIFDDQFSVERPDGSNFTLKIRSTKLEDSAMYFCASTGRGAYEQYFGPGTRLTVT.

V usage is TRBV27 and J usage is TRBJ2-2, with 9 bases lining up with TRBD1. Losses at the gene ends were 6 bases for V and 4 bases for J; bases not matched to a gene: 6. The CDR3 has 15 residues. CDR1 is MNHEY and CDR2 is SMNVEV in the germline V gene (reference sequence). This CDR3 is CASRYDRGITGELFF. CDR3 nucleotides: TGTGCCAGCAGATACGACAGGGGGATCACCGGGGAGCTGTTTTTT.

V is TRBV18 and J is TRBJ1-4, with TRBD1 as a possible D gene (5 bases). The CDR3 has 15 residues. Germline CDR1 is KGHSH and CDR2 is LQKENI. V was trimmed by 3 bases and J by 7 bases, leaving 15 bases between them. CDR3 region: CASSPLAGGSEKLFF. Written as DNA, the CDR3 is TGTGCCAGCTCACCGCTCGCGGGGGGGAGTGAAAAACTGTTTTTT.

The rearrangement uses TRBV7-2 and TRBJ2-1; D may be TRBD1 (5 bases). Between the trimmed V and J ends, which lost 3 bases and 4 bases, there was a span of 13 bases. This CDR3 has 15 residues. Germline V gene data show CDR1 as SGHTA and CDR2 as FQGNSA. The CDR3 bases are TGTGCCAGCAGCTTTTTAGGGGCGAAATACAATGAGCAGTTCTTC. Translation: CASSFLGAKYNEQFF.

The chain has TRBV29-1 and TRBJ2-7, with 12 bases matching TRBD2. The CDR3 consists of 16 residues. V shed 4 bases, J shed 4 bases, and the junction held 11 bases outside the gene matches. In germline, CDR1 is SQVTM, CDR2 ANQGSEA. The CDR3 protein is CSVGLAGGFSYYEQYF. The CDR3 bases are TGCAGCGTTGGGCTAGCGGGGGGGTTTTCTTATTACGAGCAGTACTTC.

This chain joins TRBV6-6 and TRBJ1-5; D perhaps matches TRBD1 (6 bases). V dropped 6 bases and J dropped 4 bases, with 7 bases sitting between them. This CDR3 has 12 amino acids. Germline CDR1 is MNHNY and CDR2 is SVGAGI (reference sequence). The CDR3 spells CASRTGNQPQHF. The CDR3, as DNA: TGTGCCAGCAGAACAGGGAATCAGCCCCAGCATTTT.

The genes are TRBV4-1 and TRBJ2-1, with D uncertain. Between the trimmed V and J ends, which lost 1 base and 4 bases, there was a span of 5 bases. The CDR3 runs 13 residues. Germline CDR1 is MGHRA and CDR2 is YSYEKL. The CDR3 loop reads CASSQAGYNEQFF. CDR3 in DNA: TGCGCCAGCAGCCAAGCAGGATACAATGAGCAGTTCTTC.